The rows below give T cell receptor beta chains drawn from one sample of a study of shared clonotypes between healthy human individuals. Profiling relied on immunoSEQ multiplex PCR, and the TCRdb table lists in-frame clones only, not all of them. The table records some 2,500,000 clones, less than 95% of them present only once. The specimen was naive CD4+ T cells from PBMCs. Receptor source: a man between 18 and 29 years old in good health. Some clones in this sample may be carry-over from other donors' samples. Both conserved end residues are part of each CDR3. The D gene is left open where the match is weak. Not every row has a clone size; where given, it reads once, few, many or a size class.

V gene: TRBV2; clone size: -; D gene: TRBD1; J gene: TRBJ2-1; CDR3 protein: CASSKSGTASYNEQFF; CDR3 DNA: TGTGCCAGCAGTAAATCCGGGACAGCTTCCTACAATGAGCAGTTCTTC
V gene: TRBV19; clone size: once; D gene: -; J gene: TRBJ1-4; CDR3 protein: CASSIGTSTNEKLFF; CDR3 DNA: TGTGCCAGTAGTATTGGGACCTCAACTAATGAAAAACTGTTTTTT
V gene: TRBV28; clone size: -; D gene: -; J gene: TRBJ1-2; CDR3 protein: CASSSRLYGYTF; CDR3 DNA: TGTGCCAGCAGCTCCCGATTATATGGCTACACCTTC
V gene: TRBV7-3; clone size: -; D gene: -; J gene: TRBJ2-7; CDR3 protein: CASTPRGANYEQYF; CDR3 DNA: TGTGCCAGCACCCCCAGGGGCGCGAACTACGAGCAGTACTTC
V gene: TRBV6-5; clone size: -; D gene: -; J gene: TRBJ2-4; CDR3 protein: CASSYSFTLAKNIQYF; CDR3 DNA: TGTGCCAGCAGTTACTCTTTCACTCTAGCCAAAAACATTCAGTACTTC
V gene: TRBV27; clone size: -; D gene: -; J gene: TRBJ1-4; CDR3 protein: CASSPLGTVNEKLFF; CDR3 DNA: TGTGCCAGCAGTCCCCTTGGTACAGTAAATGAAAAACTGTTTTTT
V gene: TRBV7-9; clone size: -; D gene: -; J gene: TRBJ2-1; CDR3 protein: CASSLARPGDEQFF; CDR3 DNA: TGTGCCAGCAGCTTAGCTAGGCCCGGGGATGAGCAGTTCTTC
V gene: TRBV4-1; clone size: -; D gene: TRBD2; J gene: TRBJ2-5; CDR3 protein: CASSQVWSGGGQETQYF; CDR3 DNA: TGCGCCAGCAGCCAAGTTTGGTCGGGAGGAGGGCAAGAGACCCAGTACTTC
V gene: TRBV7-3; clone size: -; D gene: -; J gene: TRBJ2-5; CDR3 protein: CASSFSPPETQYF; CDR3 DNA: TGTGCCAGCAGCTTTTCCCCTCCGGAGACCCAGTACTTC
V gene: TRBV18; clone size: -; D gene: -; J gene: TRBJ2-5; CDR3 protein: CASSPRNGYQETQYF; CDR3 DNA: TGTGCCAGCTCACCACGGAACGGGTACCAAGAGACCCAGTACTTC
V gene: TRBV7-2; clone size: -; D gene: TRBD2; J gene: TRBJ2-3; CDR3 protein: CASSSRRGRGDTQYF; CDR3 DNA: TGTGCCAGCAGCTCCCGGCGAGGGAGGGGAGATACGCAGTATTTT
V gene: TRBV19; clone size: once; D gene: -; J gene: TRBJ1-5; CDR3 protein: CASSITSRSVGNQPQHF; CDR3 DNA: TGTGCCAGTAGTATAACATCAAGAAGCGTCGGCAATCAGCCCCAGCATTTT
V gene: TRBV19; clone size: -; D gene: TRBD1; J gene: TRBJ1-4; CDR3 protein: CASSPGQGAVLGEKLFF; CDR3 DNA: TGTGCCAGTAGTCCCGGACAGGGGGCTGTTCTGGGAGAAAAACTGTTTTTT
V gene: TRBV9; clone size: -; D gene: -; J gene: TRBJ2-5; CDR3 protein: CASSGGGRETQYF; CDR3 DNA: TGTGCCAGCAGCGGGGGTGGTCGAGAGACCCAGTACTTC
V gene: TRBV18; clone size: -; D gene: TRBD1; J gene: TRBJ1-2; CDR3 protein: CASSPQGQGIYGYTF; CDR3 DNA: TGTGCCAGCTCACCACAGGGACAGGGGATCTATGGCTACACCTTC
V gene: TRBV5-6; clone size: -; D gene: -; J gene: TRBJ2-7; CDR3 protein: CASSFRAFSYEQYF; CDR3 DNA: TGTGCCAGCAGCTTCAGGGCCTTTTCCTACGAGCAGTACTTC
V gene: TRBV7-8; clone size: once; D gene: -; J gene: TRBJ1-5; CDR3 protein: CASSPSTDPGYNQPQHF; CDR3 DNA: TGTGCCAGCAGCCCCAGCACCGACCCAGGGTACAATCAGCCCCAGCATTTT
V gene: TRBV28; clone size: -; D gene: -; J gene: TRBJ1-2; CDR3 protein: CASSKGGTDGYTF; CDR3 DNA: TGTGCCAGCAGCAAAGGGGGGACTGATGGCTACACCTTC
V gene: TRBV6-5; clone size: -; D gene: -; J gene: TRBJ2-7; CDR3 protein: CASSYSSRYEQYF; CDR3 DNA: TGTGCCAGCAGTTACTCGAGTCGCTACGAGCAGTACTTC
V gene: TRBV5-1; clone size: -; D gene: TRBD1; J gene: TRBJ2-2; CDR3 protein: CASSPGTGTTGELFF; CDR3 DNA: TGCGCCAGCAGCCCCGGGACAGGTACAACCGGGGAGCTGTTTTTT
V gene: TRBV5-1; clone size: -; D gene: -; J gene: TRBJ1-4; CDR3 protein: CASSLAVTLNAEKLFF; CDR3 DNA: TGCGCCAGCAGCTTGGCCGTGACCTTGAACGCTGAAAAACTGTTTTTT
V gene: TRBV30; clone size: -; D gene: -; J gene: TRBJ2-3; CDR3 protein: CAYTGSGDTQYF; CDR3 DNA: TGTGCCTATACAGGTAGCGGAGATACGCAGTATTTT
V gene: TRBV2; clone size: -; D gene: TRBD1; J gene: TRBJ1-1; CDR3 protein: CASRRGQGSTEAFF; CDR3 DNA: TGTGCCAGCAGGCGGGGACAGGGAAGCACTGAAGCTTTCTTT
V gene: TRBV5-1; clone size: -; D gene: TRBD1; J gene: TRBJ2-2; CDR3 protein: CASSLRTGANTGELFF; CDR3 DNA: TGCGCCAGCAGCTTGAGGACAGGGGCGAACACCGGGGAGCTGTTTTTT
V gene: TRBV11-3; clone size: few; D gene: -; J gene: TRBJ2-3; CDR3 protein: CASSLDGTDTQYF; CDR3 DNA: TGTGCCAGCAGCTTGGACGGGACAGATACGCAGTATTTT
V gene: TRBV7-2; clone size: -; D gene: -; J gene: TRBJ2-1; CDR3 protein: CASSQMGRARPEQFF; CDR3 DNA: TGTGCCAGCAGCCAGATGGGTAGGGCGCGGCCTGAGCAGTTCTTC
V gene: TRBV7-2; clone size: -; D gene: TRBD2; J gene: TRBJ2-3; CDR3 protein: CASSSTSIADTQYF; CDR3 DNA: TGTGCCAGCAGCTCGACTAGCATCGCAGATACGCAGTATTTT